The present T cell receptor (beta chain) was sequenced within a study of cytomegalovirus exposure and HLA in healthy donors. Unmatched junction bases numbered 6, after V lost 2 bases and J lost 4 bases. CDR1 and CDR2 from the germline V gene are MGHRA and YSYEKL. This CDR3 contains 15 residues. The sample holds a few counts of this clone. 13 Jbeta primers and 60 Vbeta primers were used for the PCR. Sequencing was performed with immunoSEQ multiplex PCR; in TCRdb, only in-frame clones are kept and a portion is missing. The table has approximately 200,000 clones, roughly 85% seen once; the top ten hold about 4.4%.

The origin of this receptor is a woman aged 25 to 45 in good health and CMV-seropositive. Source material: PBMCs. The rearrangement joins TRBV4-1 to TRBJ1-1; the match to TRBD1 covers 8 bases. CDR3 amino acids: CASSQTGQGSTEAFF. The CDR3, as DNA: TGCGCCAGCAGCCAAACTGGACAGGGCTCCACTGAAGCTTTCTTT.